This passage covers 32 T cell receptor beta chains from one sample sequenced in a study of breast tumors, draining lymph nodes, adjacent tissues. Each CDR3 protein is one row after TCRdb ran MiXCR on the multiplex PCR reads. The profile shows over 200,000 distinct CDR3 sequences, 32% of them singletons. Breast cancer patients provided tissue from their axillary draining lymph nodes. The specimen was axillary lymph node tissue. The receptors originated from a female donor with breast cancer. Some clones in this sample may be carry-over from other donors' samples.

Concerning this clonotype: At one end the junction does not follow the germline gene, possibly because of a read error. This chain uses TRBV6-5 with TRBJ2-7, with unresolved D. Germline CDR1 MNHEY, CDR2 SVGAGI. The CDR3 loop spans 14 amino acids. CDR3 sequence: CVSSHRQTLYEQYF. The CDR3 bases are TGTGTCAGCAGTCATCGTCAGACCCTCTACGAGCAGTACTTC.

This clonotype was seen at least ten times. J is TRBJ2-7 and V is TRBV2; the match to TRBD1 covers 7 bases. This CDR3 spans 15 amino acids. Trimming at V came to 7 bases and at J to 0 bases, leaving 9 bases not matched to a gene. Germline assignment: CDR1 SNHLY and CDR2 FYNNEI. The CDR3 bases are TGTGCCAGCAAGTTAGACAGGGTAGGCTCCTACGAGCAGTACTTC. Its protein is CASKLDRVGSYEQYF.

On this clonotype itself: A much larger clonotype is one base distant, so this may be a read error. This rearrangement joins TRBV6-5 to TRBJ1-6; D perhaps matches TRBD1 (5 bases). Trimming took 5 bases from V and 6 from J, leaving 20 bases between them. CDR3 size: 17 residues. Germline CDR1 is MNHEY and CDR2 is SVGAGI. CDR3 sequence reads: CASSHGRRGSTNSPLHF. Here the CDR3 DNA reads TGTGCCAGCAGTCACGGGAGACGGGGGAGCACTAATTCACCCCTCCACTTT.

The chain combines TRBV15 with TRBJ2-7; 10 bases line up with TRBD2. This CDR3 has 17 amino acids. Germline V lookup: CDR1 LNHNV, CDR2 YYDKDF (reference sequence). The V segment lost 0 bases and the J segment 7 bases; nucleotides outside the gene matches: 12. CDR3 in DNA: TGTGCCACCAGCAGAGATTTCAGGTTTAGTAGCGGGAGGGAGCAGTACTTC. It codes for CATSRDFRFSSGREQYF.

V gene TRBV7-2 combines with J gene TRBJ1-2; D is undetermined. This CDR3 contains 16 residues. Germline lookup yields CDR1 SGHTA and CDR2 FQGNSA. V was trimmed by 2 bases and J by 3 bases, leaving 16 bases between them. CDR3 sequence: CASSLYSREQYYGYTF. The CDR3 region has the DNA TGTGCCAGCAGCTTATATTCGAGGGAGCAGTACTATGGCTACACCTTC.

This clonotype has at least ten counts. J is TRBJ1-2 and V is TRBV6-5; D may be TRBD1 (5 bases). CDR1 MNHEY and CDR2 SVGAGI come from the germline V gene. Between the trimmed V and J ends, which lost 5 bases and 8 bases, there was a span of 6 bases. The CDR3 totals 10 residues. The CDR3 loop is CASSGGGYTF. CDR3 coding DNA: TGTGCCAGCAGTGGGGGAGGCTACACCTTC.

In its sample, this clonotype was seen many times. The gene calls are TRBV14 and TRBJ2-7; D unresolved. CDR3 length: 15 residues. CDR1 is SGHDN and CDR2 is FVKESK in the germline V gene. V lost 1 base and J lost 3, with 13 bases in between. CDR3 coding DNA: TGTGCCAGCAGCCAAGTGACTCTACCCTTCTACGAGCAGTACTTC. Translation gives CASSQVTLPFYEQYF.

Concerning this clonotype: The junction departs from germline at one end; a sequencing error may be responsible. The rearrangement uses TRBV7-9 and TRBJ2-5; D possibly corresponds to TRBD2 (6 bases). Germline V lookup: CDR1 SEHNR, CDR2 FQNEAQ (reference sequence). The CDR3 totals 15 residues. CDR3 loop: CASSLGRRGLETQHF. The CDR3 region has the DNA TGTGCCAGCAGCTTAGGCAGGAGGGGCCTAGAGACCCAGCACTTC. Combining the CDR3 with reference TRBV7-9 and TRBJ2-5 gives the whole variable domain DTGVSQNPRHKITKRGQNVTFRCDPISEHNRLYWYRQTLGQGPEFLTYFQNEAQLEKSRLLSDRFSAERPKGSFSTLEIQRTEQGDSAMYLCASSLGRRGLETQHFGPGTRLLVL.

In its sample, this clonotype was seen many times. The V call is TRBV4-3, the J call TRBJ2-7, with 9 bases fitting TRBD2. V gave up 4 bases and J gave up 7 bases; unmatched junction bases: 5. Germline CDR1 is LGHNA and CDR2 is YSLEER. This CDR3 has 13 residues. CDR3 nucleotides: TGCGCCAGCAGCCGTAGCGGGGGACTGGAGCAGTACTTC. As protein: CASSRSGGLEQYF.

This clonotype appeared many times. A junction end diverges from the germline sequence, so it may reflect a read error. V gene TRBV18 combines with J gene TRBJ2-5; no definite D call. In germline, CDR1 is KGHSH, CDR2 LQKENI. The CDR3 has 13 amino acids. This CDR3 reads CAGSRAAQETQYF. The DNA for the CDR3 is TGTGCCGGCTCACGGGCAGCACAAGAGACCCAGTACTTC. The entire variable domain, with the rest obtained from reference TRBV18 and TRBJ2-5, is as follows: NAGVMQNPRHLVRRRGQEARLRCSPMKGHSHVYWYRQLPEEGLKFMVYLQKENIIDESGMPKERFSAEFPKEGPSILRIQQVVRGDSAAYFCAGSRAAQETQYFGPGTRLLVL.

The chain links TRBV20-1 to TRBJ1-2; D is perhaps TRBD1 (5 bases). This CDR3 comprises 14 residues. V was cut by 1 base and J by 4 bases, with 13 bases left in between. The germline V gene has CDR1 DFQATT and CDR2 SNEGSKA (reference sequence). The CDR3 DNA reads TGCAGTGCTAGAGGGGGGACCTTGGTCTATGGCTACACCTTC. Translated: CSARGGTLVYGYTF.

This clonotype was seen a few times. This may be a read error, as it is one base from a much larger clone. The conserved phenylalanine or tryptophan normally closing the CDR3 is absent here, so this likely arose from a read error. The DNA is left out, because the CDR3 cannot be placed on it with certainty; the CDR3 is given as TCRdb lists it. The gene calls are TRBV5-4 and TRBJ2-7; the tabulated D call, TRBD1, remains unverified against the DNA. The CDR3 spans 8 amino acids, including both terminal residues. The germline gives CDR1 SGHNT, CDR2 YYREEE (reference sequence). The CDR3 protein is CASSCPYS.

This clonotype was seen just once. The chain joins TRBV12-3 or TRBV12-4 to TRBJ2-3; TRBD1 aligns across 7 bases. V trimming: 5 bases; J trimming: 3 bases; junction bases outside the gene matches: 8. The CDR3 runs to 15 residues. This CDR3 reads CASSKQGRSTDTQYF. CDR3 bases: TGTGCCAGCAGTAAACAGGGGCGAAGTACAGATACGCAGTATTTT.

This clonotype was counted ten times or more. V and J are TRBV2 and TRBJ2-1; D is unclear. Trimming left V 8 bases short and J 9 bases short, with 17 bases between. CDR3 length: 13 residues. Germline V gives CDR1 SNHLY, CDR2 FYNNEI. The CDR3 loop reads CASGRLREAEQFF. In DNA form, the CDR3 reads TGTGCCAGCGGTCGACTCAGAGAGGCTGAGCAGTTCTTC.

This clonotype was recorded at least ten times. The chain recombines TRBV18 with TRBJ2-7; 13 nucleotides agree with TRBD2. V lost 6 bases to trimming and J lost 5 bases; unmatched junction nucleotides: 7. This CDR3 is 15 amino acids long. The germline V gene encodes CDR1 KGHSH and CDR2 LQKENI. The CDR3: CASSPRTSGSDEQYF. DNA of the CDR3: TGTGCCAGCTCTCCAAGGACTAGCGGGAGTGACGAGCAGTACTTC.

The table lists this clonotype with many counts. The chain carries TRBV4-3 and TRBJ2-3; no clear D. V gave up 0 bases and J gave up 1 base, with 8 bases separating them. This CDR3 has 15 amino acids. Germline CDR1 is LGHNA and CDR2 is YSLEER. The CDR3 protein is CASSQERKRTDTQYF. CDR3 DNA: TGCGCCAGCAGCCAAGAGCGGAAACGCACAGATACGCAGTATTTT.

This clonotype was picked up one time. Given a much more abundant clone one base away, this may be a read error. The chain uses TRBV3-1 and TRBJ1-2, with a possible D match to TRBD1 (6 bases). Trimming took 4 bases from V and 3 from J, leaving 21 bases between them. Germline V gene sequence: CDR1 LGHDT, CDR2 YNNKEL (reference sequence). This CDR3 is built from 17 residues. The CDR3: CASSPTTLVEGDYGYTF. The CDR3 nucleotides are TGTGCCAGCAGCCCTACGACACTGGTGGAGGGGGACTATGGCTACACCTTC.

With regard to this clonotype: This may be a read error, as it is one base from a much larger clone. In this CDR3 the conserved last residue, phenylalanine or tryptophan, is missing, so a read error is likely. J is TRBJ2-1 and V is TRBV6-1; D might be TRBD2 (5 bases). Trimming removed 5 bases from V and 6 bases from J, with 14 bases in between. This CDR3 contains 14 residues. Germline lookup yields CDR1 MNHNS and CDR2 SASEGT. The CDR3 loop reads CASSPRGTSNEQFS. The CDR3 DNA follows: TGTGCCAGCAGTCCCCGGGGTACATCCAATGAGCAGTTCTCC.

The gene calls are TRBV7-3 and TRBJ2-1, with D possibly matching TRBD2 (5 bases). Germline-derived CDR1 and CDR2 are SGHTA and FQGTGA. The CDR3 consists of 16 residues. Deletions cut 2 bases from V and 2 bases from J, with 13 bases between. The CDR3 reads CASSLRASRAYNEQFF. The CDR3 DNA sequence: TGTGCCAGCAGCTTACGGGCTAGCCGAGCCTACAATGAGCAGTTCTTC.

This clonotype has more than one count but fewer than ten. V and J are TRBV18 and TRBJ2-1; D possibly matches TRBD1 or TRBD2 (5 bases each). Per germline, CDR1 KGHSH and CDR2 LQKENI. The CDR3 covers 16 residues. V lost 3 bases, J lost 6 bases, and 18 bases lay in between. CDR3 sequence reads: CASSPLGRTAINEQFF. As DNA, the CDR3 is TGTGCCAGCTCACCCCTGGGACGGACGGCAATCAATGAGCAGTTCTTC.

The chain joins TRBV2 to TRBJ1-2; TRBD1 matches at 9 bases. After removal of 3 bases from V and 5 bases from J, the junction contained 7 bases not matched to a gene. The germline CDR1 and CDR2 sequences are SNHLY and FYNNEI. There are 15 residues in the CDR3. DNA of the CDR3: TGTGCCAGCAGTGACTCGGGGACAGGGCATTATGGCTACACCTTC. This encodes CASSDSGTGHYGYTF.

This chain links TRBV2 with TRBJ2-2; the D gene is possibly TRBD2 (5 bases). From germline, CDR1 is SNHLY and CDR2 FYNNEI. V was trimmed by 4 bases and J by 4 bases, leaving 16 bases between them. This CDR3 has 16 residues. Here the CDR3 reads CASSVRSGESTGELFF. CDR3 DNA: TGTGCCAGCAGTGTGAGGTCTGGGGAGAGCACCGGGGAGCTGTTTTTT.

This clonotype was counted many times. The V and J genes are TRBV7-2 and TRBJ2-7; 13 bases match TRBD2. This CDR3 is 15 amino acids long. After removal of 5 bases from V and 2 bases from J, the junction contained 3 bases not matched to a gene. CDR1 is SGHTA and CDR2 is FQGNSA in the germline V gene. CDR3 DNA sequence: TGTGCCAGCAGCCCCGGACTAGCGGGGGCCTACGAGCAGTACTTC. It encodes CASSPGLAGAYEQYF.

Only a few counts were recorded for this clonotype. The DNA for the CDR3 is TGTGCCAGCAGTCACTTGGGCAGACGGGTAAATGAGCAGTTCTTC. It translates to CASSHLGRRVNEQFF. This sequence joins TRBV6-5 and TRBJ2-1; D gene ambiguous. Germline lookup yields CDR1 MNHEY and CDR2 SVGAGI. Trimming pared 5 bases from V and 7 bases from J, leaving 18 bases between. CDR3 length: 15 residues.

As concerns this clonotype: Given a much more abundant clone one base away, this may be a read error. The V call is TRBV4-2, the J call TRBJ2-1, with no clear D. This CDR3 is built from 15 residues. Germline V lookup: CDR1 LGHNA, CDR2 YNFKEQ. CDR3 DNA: TGTGCCGGCAGCCACCCACCGGACGATGACAATGAGCAGTTCTTC. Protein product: CAGSHPPDDDNEQFF.

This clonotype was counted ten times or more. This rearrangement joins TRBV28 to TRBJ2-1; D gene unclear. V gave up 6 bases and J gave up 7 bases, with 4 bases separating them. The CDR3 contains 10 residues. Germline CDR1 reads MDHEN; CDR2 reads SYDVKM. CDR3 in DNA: TGTGCCAGCAGCCGAAATGAGCAGTTCTTC. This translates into CASSRNEQFF.

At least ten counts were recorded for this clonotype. The CDR3 sequence is CASTLGQLSTDTQYF. In DNA form, the CDR3 reads TGTGCCAGCACCTTGGGGCAGTTAAGCACAGATACGCAGTATTTT. This chain connects TRBV3-1 to TRBJ2-3, with D perhaps matching TRBD1 (5 bases). V was trimmed by 7 bases and J by 0 bases, leaving 14 bases between them. The CDR3 spans 15 residues. Germline values: CDR1 LGHDT, CDR2 YNNKEL (reference sequence).

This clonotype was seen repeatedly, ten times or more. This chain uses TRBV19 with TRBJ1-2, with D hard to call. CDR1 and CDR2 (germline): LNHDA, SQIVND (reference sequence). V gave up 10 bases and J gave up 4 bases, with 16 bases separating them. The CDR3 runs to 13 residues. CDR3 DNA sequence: TGTGCCACCCGCGGACGAGGGATCTATGGCTACACCTTC. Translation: CATRGRGIYGYTF. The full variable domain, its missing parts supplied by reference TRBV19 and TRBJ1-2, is DGGITQSPKYLFRKEGQNVTLSCEQNLNHDAMYWYRQDPGQGLRLIYYSQIVNDFQKGDIAEGYSVSREKKESFPLTVTSAQKNPTAFYLCATRGRGIYGYTFGSGTRLTVV.

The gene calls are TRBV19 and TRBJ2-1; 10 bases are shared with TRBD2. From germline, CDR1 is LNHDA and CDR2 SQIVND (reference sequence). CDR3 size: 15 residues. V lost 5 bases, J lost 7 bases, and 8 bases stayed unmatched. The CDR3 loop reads CASSRASGRGNEQFF. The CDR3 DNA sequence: TGTGCCAGTAGTCGGGCTAGCGGGAGAGGTAATGAGCAGTTCTTC. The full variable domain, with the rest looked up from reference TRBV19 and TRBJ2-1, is DGGITQSPKYLFRKEGQNVTLSCEQNLNHDAMYWYRQDPGQGLRLIYYSQIVNDFQKGDIAEGYSVSREKKESFPLTVTSAQKNPTAFYLCASSRASGRGNEQFFGPGTRLTVL.

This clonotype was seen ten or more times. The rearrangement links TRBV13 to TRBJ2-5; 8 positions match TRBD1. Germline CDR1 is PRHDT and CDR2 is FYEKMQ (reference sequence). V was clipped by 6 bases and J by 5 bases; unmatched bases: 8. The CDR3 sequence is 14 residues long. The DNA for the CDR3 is TGTGCCAGCAGACCCAGGGGGCGCCACGAGACCCAGTACTTC. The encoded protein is CASRPRGRHETQYF.

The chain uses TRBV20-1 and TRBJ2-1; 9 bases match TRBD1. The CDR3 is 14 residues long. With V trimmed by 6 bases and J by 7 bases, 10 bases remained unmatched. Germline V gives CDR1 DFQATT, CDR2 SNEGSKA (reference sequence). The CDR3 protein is CSAHDRGKLNEQFF. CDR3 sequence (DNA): TGCAGTGCCCACGACAGGGGGAAATTAAATGAGCAGTTCTTC.

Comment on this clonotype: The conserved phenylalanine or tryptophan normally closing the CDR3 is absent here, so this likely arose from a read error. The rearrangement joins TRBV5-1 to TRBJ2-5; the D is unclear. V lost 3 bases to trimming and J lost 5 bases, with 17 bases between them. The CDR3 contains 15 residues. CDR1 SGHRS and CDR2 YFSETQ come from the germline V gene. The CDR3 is CASSSGTGVGETQYS. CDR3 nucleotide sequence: TGCGCCAGCAGCTCGGGTACTGGGGTCGGCGAGACCCAGTACTCC.